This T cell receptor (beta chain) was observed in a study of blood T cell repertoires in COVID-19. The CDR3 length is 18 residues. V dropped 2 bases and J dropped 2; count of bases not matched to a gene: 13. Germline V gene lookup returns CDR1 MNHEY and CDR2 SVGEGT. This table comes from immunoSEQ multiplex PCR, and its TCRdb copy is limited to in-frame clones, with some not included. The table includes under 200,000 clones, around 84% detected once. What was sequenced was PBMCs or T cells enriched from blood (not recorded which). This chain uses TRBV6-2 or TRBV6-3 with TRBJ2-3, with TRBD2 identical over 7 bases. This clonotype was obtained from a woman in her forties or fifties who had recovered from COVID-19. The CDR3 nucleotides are TGTGCCAGCAGTTACCTACCAACTACTAGCGCGAACACAGATACGCAGTATTTT. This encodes CASSYLPTTSANTDTQYF.